A selection of T cell receptor beta chains follows, all from one sample in a study of T cell repertoires in cytomegalovirus infection. TCRdb itself ran the reads through MiXCR, one entry per CDR3 protein. The data hold 480,000 or so distinct CDR3 sequences, with about 11% observed a single time. Sequencing was performed on PBMCs. These receptor sequences come from a human donor in good health (CMV status not recorded). Some clones in this sample may be carry-over from other donors' samples. Each CDR3 is given with its conserved first and last residue. A D gene is named only where the DNA matches it firmly. Size is stated for part of the rows, as once, few or many counts, or as a class when the clone is expanded.

V gene,CDR3 length,J gene,D gene,clone size,CDR3 protein,CDR3 DNA
TRBV10-3,18,TRBJ2-3,TRBD2,many,CAIREGWGSGGPTDTQYF,TGTGCCATCAGGGAGGGCTGGGGTAGCGGGGGCCCCACAGATACGCAGTATTTT
TRBV5-1,14,TRBJ2-1,TRBD1,-,CASSPGQPTGEQFF,TGCGCCAGCAGTCCGGGACAGCCGACGGGTGAGCAGTTCTTC
TRBV27,11,TRBJ2-2,-,-,CASSGIGELFF,TGTGCCAGCAGTGGAATCGGGGAGCTGTTTTTT
TRBV28,14,TRBJ2-2,-,-,CASSHGKNTGELFF,TGTGCCAGCAGCCACGGAAAGAACACCGGGGAGCTGTTTTTT
TRBV20-1,13,TRBJ1-1,-,few,CSARVQMNTEAFF,TGCAGTGCTAGAGTTCAGATGAACACTGAAGCTTTCTTT
TRBV6-1,16,TRBJ2-3,TRBD1,many,CASRRSFTGGTDTQYF,TGTGCCAGCAGACGTTCTTTTACAGGGGGCACAGATACGCAGTATTTT
TRBV12-5,12,TRBJ2-7,-,many,CASGWQEYEQYF,TGTGCTAGTGGTTGGCAAGAATACGAGCAGTACTTC
TRBV6-6,13,TRBJ2-1,-,many,CAGRDPAYNEQFF,TGTGCCGGCCGGGACCCAGCCTACAATGAGCAGTTCTTC
TRBV7-8,13,TRBJ2-2,-,many,CASSLVYTGELFF,TGTGCCAGCAGCTTGGTGTACACCGGGGAGCTGTTTTTT
TRBV20-1,13,TRBJ1-1,-,few,CSAREEPNTEAFF,TGCAGTGCTAGAGAAGAGCCGAACACTGAAGCTTTCTTT
TRBV28,14,TRBJ2-5,-,many,CASHRGLSSGTQYF,TGTGCCAGCCACAGGGGACTCAGCAGCGGGACCCAGTACTTC
TRBV6-5,14,TRBJ1-1,TRBD1,many,CASSPGRGKAEAFF,TGTGCCAGCAGTCCTGGCAGGGGGAAAGCTGAAGCTTTCTTT
TRBV29-1,16,TRBJ1-2,TRBD1,few,CSVIGAGTGFFYGYTF,TGCAGCGTTATCGGAGCCGGGACAGGGTTTTTCTATGGCTACACCTTC
TRBV5-6,16,TRBJ2-3,TRBD2,few,CASSLDIAGGPDTQYF,TGTGCCAGCAGCTTGGATATAGCGGGGGGGCCCGATACGCAGTATTTT
TRBV19,17,TRBJ2-1,-,many,CASSIDVLGTYRNEQFF,TGTGCCAGTAGTATAGATGTATTAGGGACATACCGCAATGAGCAGTTCTTC
TRBV12-5,12,TRBJ2-2,-,few,CASGSRTGELFF,TGTGCTAGTGGTTCTCGGACCGGGGAGCTGTTTTTT
TRBV29-1,15,TRBJ2-1,TRBD2,-,CSVEDPGGASNEQFF,TGCAGCGTTGAAGATCCGGGGGGAGCAAGCAATGAGCAGTTCTTC
TRBV2,13,TRBJ2-2,TRBD1,many,CASRTGETGELFF,TGTGCCAGCAGGACAGGGGAAACCGGGGAGCTGTTTTTT
TRBV20-1,14,TRBJ2-7,TRBD2,-,CSARKREAPYEQYF,TGCAGTGCTAGGAAGCGGGAGGCACCCTACGAGCAGTACTTC
TRBV7-2,15,TRBJ2-5,TRBD1,many,CASSPGTGVGETQYF,TGTGCCAGCAGCCCCGGGACAGGGGTTGGTGAGACCCAGTACTTC
TRBV19,14,TRBJ2-7,-,few,CASSIGDTAAEQYF,TGTGCCAGTAGTATTGGGGATACGGCGGCAGAGCAGTACTTC
TRBV20-1,17,TRBJ2-5,TRBD2,many,CSARGGLTGGFQETQYF,TGCAGTGCTAGAGGGGGCCTCACGGGAGGGTTCCAAGAGACCCAGTACTTC
TRBV6-6,14,TRBJ2-1,TRBD2,-,CASASGETYNEQFF,TGTGCCTCCGCGAGCGGGGAAACCTACAATGAGCAGTTCTTC
TRBV20-1,14,TRBJ2-7,TRBD1,-,CSATGDDESYEQYF,TGCAGTGCCACAGGGGACGACGAGTCCTACGAGCAGTACTTC
TRBV7-8,19,TRBJ2-2,TRBD2,many,CASSPQLAGATWGTGELFF,TGTGCCAGCAGCCCGCAACTAGCGGGAGCGACTTGGGGCACCGGGGAGCTGTTTTTT
TRBV11-3,19,TRBJ1-5,TRBD1,many,CASSLDLRGQPISNQPQHF,TGTGCCAGCAGCTTAGATCTTAGGGGACAGCCCATTAGCAATCAGCCCCAGCATTTT
TRBV27,14,TRBJ1-5,-,-,CASSFRGGNQPQHF,TGTGCCAGCAGTTTTCGGGGGGGAAATCAGCCCCAGCATTTT
TRBV20-1,16,TRBJ1-5,-,many,CSARRGEAYSNQPQHF,TGCAGTGCTAGACGAGGGGAGGCGTATAGCAATCAGCCCCAGCATTTT